This T cell receptor beta chain was sequenced for a study of shared clonotypes between healthy human individuals (dated by TCRdb to 2019 to 2021). A note on the overall study: Three men and two women, aged 18 to 49 years, made up the cohort. Blood TCR repertoires of roughly five healthy adults were deeply sequenced to estimate repertoire size and the extent of clonotype sharing between individuals. To increase sequencing depth and limit assay-specific biases, different laboratories used diverse techniques to prepare libraries and sequence TCR repertoires. For each donor, CD4 naive and CD4 memory were each given three plates, CD8 naive was given two plates, and CD8 memory was given one plate. Leukapheresis yielded between about 0.94 and 8.9 billion PBMCs per donor.

For the CD8 naive samples, CD45RO-negative cells were positively selected for CCR7, yielding a CD45RA+CCR7+ population from which TemRA cells were excluded. Donors were healthy HIV-negative adults with no recently reported acute infections or vaccinations. Every donor was a Caucasian adult residing in Nashville, Tennessee, USA. After blood collection by leukapheresis, PBMCs were isolated using Ficoll-Histopaque density gradient centrifugation and then cryopreserved in the vapor phase of liquid nitrogen. Purity and quantity of every magnetically sorted T cell population were checked by analytical flow cytometry. Genomic DNA was isolated from each sorted fraction and quantified by UV absorbance on a Nanodrop 2000c. To note about this clone: The target of this receptor is not known. Base qualities were left out, and no much larger clone turns up one base away.

Study-wide conclusions, independent of this receptor: Naive subsets generally had larger estimated clonotype richness than memory subsets did. The small number of donors limited the genetic and exposure-history diversity represented. Compared with non-shared clonotypes, clonotypes shared by all four sorted-subset donors had higher generation probabilities. Only blood was sampled, and tissue TCR repertoires likely differ from those in blood. Pairwise subsampling led to the expectation that sequencing depth would affect the degree of clonotype sharing among donors. When several donors were compared, the shared fraction of clonotypes was around 5% for naive CD4, 3.5% for naive CD8, 2.3% for memory CD4, and roughly 0.43% for memory CD8. Incomplete sequencing was indicated by rarefaction of sorted-subset datasets, despite the large sequencing depth.

From cysteine to phenylalanine, the CDR3 is 14 amino acids long. The DNA shown is the 42-base CDR3, in frame from base 1. The V end loses 2 bases and the J end loses 5 bases, and a stretch of 10 bases separates them. CDR1 SEHNR and CDR2 FQNEAQ were looked up in the germline V gene (reference sequence). Using the deep immunoSEQ assay, TCR CDR3 regions were amplified from genomic DNA by multiplex PCR. Extracted genomic DNA from each cell subset was spread evenly across all wells of several immunoSEQ 96-well plates, with each plate serving as a replicate. For sorted subsets, each replicate PCR was loaded with 200 to 250 ng genomic DNA, equivalent to 30,000 or so T cell genomes. Purified libraries were measured with a Qubit 3.0 fluorometer, size-checked on a Bioanalyzer 2100, and measured again with the KAPA Library Quantification kit. Every immunoSEQ 96-well plate was sequenced on a dedicated single-read 150-cycle Illumina NextSeq 550 flow cell. From the authors' description of their analysis: The immunoSEQ output contained only junctional sequences without quality scores, so filtering could not match that applied to full-length reads. To assign V/J genes and CDR3, sequences were annotated against IMGT germline references using PyIR, a Python wrapper for IgBLAST v1.9. Any read was removed if the V/J assignment was weak (E-value above 1e-6), the CDR3 was missing, or the read contained stop codons, out-of-frame junctions, or ambiguous translated residues. V3J clonotypes were defined as sequences sharing the same inferred V gene, J gene, and CDR3 amino acid sequence. The percentage overlap between two repertoires was calculated by dividing the number of shared unique clonotypes by the size of the smaller repertoire. Richness of each repertoire was evaluated using RTK rarefaction, the Chao1 estimator, and Recon v2.1 estimates of unobserved clonotypes. Generation probabilities were computed with OLGA for all TCRbeta clonotypes obtained by the gDNA method from a few donors. The source is immuneACCESS, and TCRdb retained only in-frame sequences with V and J called. Part of the clones is not carried over; for the studies checked, unresolved V genes explain less than half of this, and the remainder is unexplained. D and trimming were read from the DNA, whereas the V and J calls and clone size are those reported in that table. The sample table records about 580,000 clones; nearly 98% of these occur just once. 0.3% of the sample is taken by the ten largest.

The chain is encoded by TRBV7-9 joined to TRBJ2-1; TRBD2 is a weak D gene call, 6 bases matching. This sequence was found in a man younger than 45 in good health. The material sequenced was naive CD8+ T cells sorted from blood. The sample's cell subset or site label, in plain terms: CD45RA+CCR7+. In nucleotides, the sequence is TGTGCCAGCAGCTTATACGGAGGGGACAATGAGCAGTTCTTC. The resulting protein is CASSLYGGDNEQFF.